This T cell receptor beta chain comes out of a study of T cells after yellow fever vaccination. The V gene's germline CDR1 is SQVTM and CDR2 ANQGSEA. CDR3 length: 12 amino acids. V was clipped by 5 bases and J by 2 bases; unmatched bases: 2. TCRdb used MiXCR to reprocess the 5' RACE reads, holding one entry per CDR3 protein. The repertoire has about 550,000 distinct CDR3 sequences, 15% to 20% of them found once; the top ten carry approximately 15%. There are a few counts of this clonotype. The TCR comes from a man under 40 who received the YFV17D yellow fever vaccine. The V gene is TRBV29-1, the J gene TRBJ2-7; 8 bases are shared with TRBD1. The specimen was PBMCs, collected 15 days after the yellow fever booster vaccination. For the CDR3, the DNA is TGCAGCGTTCAGGGGGCTACCTACGAGCAGTACTTC. Residues: CSVQGATYEQYF.